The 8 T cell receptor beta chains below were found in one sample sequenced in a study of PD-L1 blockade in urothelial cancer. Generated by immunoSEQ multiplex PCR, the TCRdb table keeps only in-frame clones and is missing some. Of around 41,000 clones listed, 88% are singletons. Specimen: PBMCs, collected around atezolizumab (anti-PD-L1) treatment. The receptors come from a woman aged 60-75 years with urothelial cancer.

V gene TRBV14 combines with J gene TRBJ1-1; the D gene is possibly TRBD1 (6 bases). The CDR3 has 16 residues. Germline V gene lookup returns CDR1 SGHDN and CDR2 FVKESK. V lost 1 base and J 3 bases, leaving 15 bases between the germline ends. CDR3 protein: CASSQALGAGDTEAFF. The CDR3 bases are TGTGCCAGCAGCCAAGCCCTCGGGGCAGGGGACACTGAAGCTTTCTTT.

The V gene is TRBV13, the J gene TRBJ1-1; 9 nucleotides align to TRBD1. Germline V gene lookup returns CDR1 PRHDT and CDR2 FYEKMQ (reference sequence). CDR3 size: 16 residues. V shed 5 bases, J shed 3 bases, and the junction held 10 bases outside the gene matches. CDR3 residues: CASSPPSGTGYTEAFF. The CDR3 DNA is TGTGCCAGCAGCCCCCCTTCAGGGACAGGGTACACTGAAGCTTTCTTT.

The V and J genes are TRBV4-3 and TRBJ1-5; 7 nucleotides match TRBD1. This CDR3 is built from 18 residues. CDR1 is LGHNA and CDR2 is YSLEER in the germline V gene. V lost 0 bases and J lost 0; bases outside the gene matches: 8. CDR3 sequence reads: CASSQDPRDSYSNQPQHF. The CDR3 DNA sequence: TGCGCCAGCAGCCAAGATCCCCGGGACAGTTATAGCAATCAGCCCCAGCATTTT.

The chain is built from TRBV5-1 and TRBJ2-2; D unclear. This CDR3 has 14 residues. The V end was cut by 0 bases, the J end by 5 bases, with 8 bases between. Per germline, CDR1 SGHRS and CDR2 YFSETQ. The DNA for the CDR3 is TGCGCCAGCAGCTTGGACACCGATACCGGGGAGCTGTTTTTT. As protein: CASSLDTDTGELFF.

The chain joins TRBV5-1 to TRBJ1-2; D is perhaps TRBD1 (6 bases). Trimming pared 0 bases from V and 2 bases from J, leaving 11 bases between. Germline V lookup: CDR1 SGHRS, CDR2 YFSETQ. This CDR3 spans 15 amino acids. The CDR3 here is CASSLGTGFNYGYTF. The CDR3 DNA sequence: TGCGCCAGCAGCTTGGGAACAGGGTTCAACTATGGCTACACCTTC.

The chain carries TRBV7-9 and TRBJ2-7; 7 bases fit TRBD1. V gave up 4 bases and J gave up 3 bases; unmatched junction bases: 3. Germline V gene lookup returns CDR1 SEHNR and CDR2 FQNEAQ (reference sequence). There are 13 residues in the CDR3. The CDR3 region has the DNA TGTGCCAGCAGCTCGGGACAGTTCTACGAGCAGTACTTC. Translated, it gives CASSSGQFYEQYF. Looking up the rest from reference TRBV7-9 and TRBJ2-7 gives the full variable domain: DTGVSQNPRHKITKRGQNVTFRCDPISEHNRLYWYRQTLGQGPEFLTYFQNEAQLEKSRLLSDRFSAERPKGSFSTLEIQRTEQGDSAMYLCASSSGQFYEQYFGPGTRLTVT.

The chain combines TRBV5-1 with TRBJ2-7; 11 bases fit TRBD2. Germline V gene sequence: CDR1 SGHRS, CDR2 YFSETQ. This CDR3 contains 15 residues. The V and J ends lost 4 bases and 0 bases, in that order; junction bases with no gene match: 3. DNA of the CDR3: TGCGCCAGCAGCATAACTAGCGGGGGCTCCTACGAGCAGTACTTC. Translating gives CASSITSGGSYEQYF.

CDR3 in amino acids: CASRPRITDTQYF. The CDR3 bases are TGTGCCAGCAGACCCAGAATCACAGATACGCAGTATTTT. This chain joins TRBV7-8 and TRBJ2-3; D gene ambiguous. V lost 6 bases and J lost 2, with 9 bases in between. Germline V CDR1 and CDR2: SGHVS, FQNEAQ. The CDR3 runs 13 residues.